This TCR beta chain was found in a study of memory CD4+ T cells and cytomegalovirus serostatus. Findings of the study overall: Median bootstrapped AUC for CMV status was about 0.95 originally, around 0.91 US-trained.

The CDR3 covers 12 residues. The ends lost 5 bases at V and 7 bases at J; junction bases unmatched: 3. Germline V gene lookup returns CDR1 MNHEY and CDR2 SMNVEV (reference sequence). As concerns this clone: The antigen is not known.

Profiled with immunoSEQ multiplex PCR; TCRdb holds only in-frame clones, not every one. Found here are about 47,000 clones, around 74% of them singletons; the top ten hold about 1.1%. The sort gate was single viable CD3+CD4+CD8-CD45RO+ cells for memory CD4+ T cells. The TCR originated in an adult in good health and CMV-seropositive. This chain links TRBV27 with TRBJ1-2, with 8 bases aligning to TRBD1. The sample consisted of memory CD4+ T cells from blood. The CDR3 coding sequence is TGTGCCAGCAGTAACACAGGGGGTGGCTACACCTTC. Amino acids: CASSNTGGGYTF.